This T cell receptor (beta chain) was retrieved from a study of blood T cell repertoires in COVID-19. Study as a whole: Samples representing acute and convalescent COVID-19 were sourced from the United States, Italy and Spain. The cDNA or gDNA used as material had been derived from T cells, B-cell-depleted T cells, or PBMCs.

In the study's own analysis: Amplifying reference gene primers gave estimates of nucleated cell counts. The table came from immunoSEQ multiplex PCR; TCRdb's copy has only in-frame clones and leaves some out. V and J calls and clone size come straight from that table; D and trimming were deduced from the DNA. The repertoire consists of tens of thousands of clones, with 80% to 90% occurring once and the leading ten covering around 29%. The receptor was derived from a woman aged 80 or older with active or convalescent COVID-19. What was sequenced was peripheral blood.

The DNA for the CDR3 is TGTGCCAGCAGCTTGAGTGCGAGGGACAGGGGATACAATGAGCAGTTCTTC. Amino acid sequence: CASSLSARDRGYNEQFF. The chain links TRBV7-8 to TRBJ2-1; 10 bases are a match to TRBD1. This CDR3 has 17 residues. Per germline, CDR1 SGHVS and CDR2 FQNEAQ. V lost 3 bases to trimming and J lost 4 bases; unmatched junction nucleotides: 9.